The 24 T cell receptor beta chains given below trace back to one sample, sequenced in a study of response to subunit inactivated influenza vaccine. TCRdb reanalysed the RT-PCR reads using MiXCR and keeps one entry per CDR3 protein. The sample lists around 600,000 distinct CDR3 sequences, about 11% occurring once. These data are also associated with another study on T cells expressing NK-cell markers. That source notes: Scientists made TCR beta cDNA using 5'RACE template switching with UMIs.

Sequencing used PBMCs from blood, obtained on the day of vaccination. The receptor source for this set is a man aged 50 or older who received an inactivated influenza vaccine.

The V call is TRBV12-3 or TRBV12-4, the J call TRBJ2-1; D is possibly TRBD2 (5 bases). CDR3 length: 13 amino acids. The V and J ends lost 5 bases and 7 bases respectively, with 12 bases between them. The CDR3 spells CASSDQLGNEQFF. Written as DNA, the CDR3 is TGTGCCAGCAGTGACCAACTAGGAAATGAGCAGTTCTTC.

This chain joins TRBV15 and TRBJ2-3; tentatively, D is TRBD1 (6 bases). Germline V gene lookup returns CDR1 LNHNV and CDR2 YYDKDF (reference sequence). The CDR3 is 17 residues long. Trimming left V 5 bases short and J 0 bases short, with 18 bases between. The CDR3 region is CATSPTKTGSSTDTQYF. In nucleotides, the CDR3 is TGTGCCACCAGCCCCACAAAGACAGGATCAAGCACAGATACGCAGTATTTT.

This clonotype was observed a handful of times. The DNA of the CDR3 is TGTGCCAGCAGTGAAAGGTCCCCCTACGAGCAGTACTTC. This codes for CASSERSPYEQYF. This sequence joins TRBV6-1 and TRBJ2-7, with D unclear. Germline V gene sequence: CDR1 MNHNS, CDR2 SASEGT. V was shortened by 2 bases and J by 2 bases, with 7 bases between the two germline ends. The CDR3 totals 13 residues.

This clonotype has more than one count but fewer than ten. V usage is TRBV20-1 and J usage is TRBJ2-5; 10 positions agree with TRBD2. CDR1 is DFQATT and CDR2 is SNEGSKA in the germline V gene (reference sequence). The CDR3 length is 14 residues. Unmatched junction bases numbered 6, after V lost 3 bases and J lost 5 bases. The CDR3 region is CSASGSGGLETQYF. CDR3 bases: TGCAGTGCTAGCGGTAGCGGGGGGCTGGAGACCCAGTACTTC.

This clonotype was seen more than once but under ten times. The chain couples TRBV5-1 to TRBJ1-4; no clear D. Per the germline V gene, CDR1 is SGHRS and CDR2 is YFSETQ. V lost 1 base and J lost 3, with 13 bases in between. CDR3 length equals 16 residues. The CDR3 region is CASSLSGRSSNEKLFF. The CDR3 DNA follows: TGCGCCAGCAGCTTGAGCGGGCGATCGTCTAATGAAAAACTGTTTTTT.

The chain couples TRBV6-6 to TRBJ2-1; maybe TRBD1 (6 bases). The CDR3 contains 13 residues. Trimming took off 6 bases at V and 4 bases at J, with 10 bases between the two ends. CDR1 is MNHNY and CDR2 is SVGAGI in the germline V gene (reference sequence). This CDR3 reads CASRQGDYNEQFF. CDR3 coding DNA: TGTGCCAGCAGACAGGGAGATTACAATGAGCAGTTCTTC.

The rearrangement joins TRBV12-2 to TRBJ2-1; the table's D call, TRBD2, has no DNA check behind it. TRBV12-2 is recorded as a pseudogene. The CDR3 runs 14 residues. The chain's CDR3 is CASRLGLNYNEQFF. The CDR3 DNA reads TGTGCAAGTCGCTTGGGACTAAACTACAATGAGCAGTTCTTC.

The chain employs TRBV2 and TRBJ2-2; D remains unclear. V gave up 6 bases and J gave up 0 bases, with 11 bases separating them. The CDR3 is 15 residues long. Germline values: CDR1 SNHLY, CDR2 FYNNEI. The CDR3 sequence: CASSPTISNTGELFF. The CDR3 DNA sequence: TGTGCCAGCAGCCCTACTATATCGAACACCGGGGAGCTGTTTTTT.

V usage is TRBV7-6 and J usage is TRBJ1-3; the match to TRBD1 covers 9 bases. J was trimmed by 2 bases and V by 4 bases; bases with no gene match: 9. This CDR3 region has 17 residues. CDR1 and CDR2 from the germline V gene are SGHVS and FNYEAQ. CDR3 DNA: TGTGCCAGCAGCTCGAGGACAGGGGATATAACTGGAAACACCATATATTTT. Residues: CASSSRTGDITGNTIYF.

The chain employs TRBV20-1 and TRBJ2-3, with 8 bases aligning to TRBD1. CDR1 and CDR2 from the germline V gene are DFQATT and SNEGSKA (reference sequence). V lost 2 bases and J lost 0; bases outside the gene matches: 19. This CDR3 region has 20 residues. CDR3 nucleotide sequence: TGCAGTGCTAGATCGGGGACCACAGGGGGGACCACACTAAGCACAGATACGCAGTATTTT. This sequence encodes CSARSGTTGGTTLSTDTQYF.

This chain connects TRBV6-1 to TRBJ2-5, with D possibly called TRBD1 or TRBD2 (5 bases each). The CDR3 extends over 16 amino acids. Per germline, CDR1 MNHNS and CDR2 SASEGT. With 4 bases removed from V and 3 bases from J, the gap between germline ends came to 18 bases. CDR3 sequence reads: CASSGPRGPLEETQYF. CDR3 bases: TGTGCCAGCAGTGGCCCGAGGGGTCCACTGGAAGAGACCCAGTACTTC.

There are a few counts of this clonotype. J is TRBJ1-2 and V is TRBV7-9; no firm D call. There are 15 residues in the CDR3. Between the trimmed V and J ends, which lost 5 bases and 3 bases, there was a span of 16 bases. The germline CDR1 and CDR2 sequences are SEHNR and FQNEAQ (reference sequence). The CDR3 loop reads CASSPRIFSDYGYTF. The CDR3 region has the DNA TGTGCCAGCAGCCCGAGGATTTTTAGTGACTATGGCTACACCTTC.

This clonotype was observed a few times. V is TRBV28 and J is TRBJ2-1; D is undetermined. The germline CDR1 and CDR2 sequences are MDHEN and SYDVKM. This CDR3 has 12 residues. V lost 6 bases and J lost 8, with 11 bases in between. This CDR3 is CASSLLADEQFF. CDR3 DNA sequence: TGTGCCAGCAGCCTCCTTGCGGATGAGCAGTTCTTC.

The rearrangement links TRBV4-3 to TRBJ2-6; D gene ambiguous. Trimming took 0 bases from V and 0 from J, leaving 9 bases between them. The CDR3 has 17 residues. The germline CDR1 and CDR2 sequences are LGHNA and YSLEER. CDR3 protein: CASSQDLPFSGANVLTF. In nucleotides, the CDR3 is TGCGCCAGCAGCCAAGATTTGCCCTTCTCTGGGGCCAACGTCCTGACTTTC.

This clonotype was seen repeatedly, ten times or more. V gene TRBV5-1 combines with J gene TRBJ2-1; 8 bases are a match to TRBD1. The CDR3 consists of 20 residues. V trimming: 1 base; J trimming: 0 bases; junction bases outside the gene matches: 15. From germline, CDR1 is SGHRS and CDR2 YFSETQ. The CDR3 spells CASSLSPGGGLPSSYNEQFF. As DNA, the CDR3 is TGCGCCAGCAGCTTGTCGCCAGGGGGCGGATTACCCAGCTCCTACAATGAGCAGTTCTTC.

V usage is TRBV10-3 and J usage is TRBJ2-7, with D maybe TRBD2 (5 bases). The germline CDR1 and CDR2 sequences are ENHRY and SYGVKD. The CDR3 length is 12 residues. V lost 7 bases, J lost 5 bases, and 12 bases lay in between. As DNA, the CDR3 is TGTGCCATCACCCCTGACGGGAACGAGCAGTACTTC. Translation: CAITPDGNEQYF.

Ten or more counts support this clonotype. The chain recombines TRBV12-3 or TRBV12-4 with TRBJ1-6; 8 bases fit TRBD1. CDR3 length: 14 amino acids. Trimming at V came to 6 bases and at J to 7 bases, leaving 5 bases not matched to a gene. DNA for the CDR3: TGTGCCAGCAGCCGGACAGGGACAAATTCACCCCTCCACTTT. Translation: CASSRTGTNSPLHF.

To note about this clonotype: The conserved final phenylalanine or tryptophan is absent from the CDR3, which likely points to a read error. The CDR3 spells CASSEGTEAFS. The CDR3 DNA sequence: TGTGCCAGCAGTGAGGGTACTGAAGCTTTCTCT. V and J are TRBV25-1 and TRBJ1-1; unclear D gene. This CDR3 region has 11 residues. The ends were cut back, 3 bases at V and 5 bases at J, with 4 bases in the middle. Germline CDR1 and CDR2: MGHDK and SYGVNS.

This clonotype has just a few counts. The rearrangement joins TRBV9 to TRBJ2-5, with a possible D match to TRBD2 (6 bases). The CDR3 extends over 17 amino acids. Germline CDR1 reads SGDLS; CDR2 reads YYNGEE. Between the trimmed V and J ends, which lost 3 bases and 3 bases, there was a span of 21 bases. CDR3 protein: CASSGLPNPGGKETQYF. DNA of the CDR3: TGTGCCAGCAGCGGGCTACCGAATCCCGGGGGTAAAGAGACCCAGTACTTC.

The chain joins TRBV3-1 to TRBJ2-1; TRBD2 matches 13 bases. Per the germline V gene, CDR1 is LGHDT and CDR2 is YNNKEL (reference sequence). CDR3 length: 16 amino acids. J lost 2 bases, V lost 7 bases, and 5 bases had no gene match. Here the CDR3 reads CASKLAGGLTYNEQFF. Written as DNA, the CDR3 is TGTGCCAGCAAACTAGCGGGGGGGTTGACCTACAATGAGCAGTTCTTC.

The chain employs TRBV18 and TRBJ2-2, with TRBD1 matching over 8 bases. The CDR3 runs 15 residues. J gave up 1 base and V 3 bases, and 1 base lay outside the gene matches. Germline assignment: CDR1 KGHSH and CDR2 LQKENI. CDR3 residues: CASSPDRENTGELFF. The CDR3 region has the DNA TGTGCCAGCTCACCGGACAGGGAGAACACCGGGGAGCTGTTTTTT.

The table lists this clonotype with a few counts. The CDR3 is CASSLGGPREQYF. For the CDR3, the DNA is TGTGCCAGCAGCCTCGGGGGTCCGCGGGAGCAGTACTTC. The genes are TRBV6-2 or TRBV6-3 and TRBJ2-7, with a tentative D call TRBD2 (6 bases). CDR3 size: 13 residues. CDR1 is MNHEY, CDR2 SVGEGT, per germline. Trimming took 6 bases from V and 7 from J, leaving 16 bases between them.

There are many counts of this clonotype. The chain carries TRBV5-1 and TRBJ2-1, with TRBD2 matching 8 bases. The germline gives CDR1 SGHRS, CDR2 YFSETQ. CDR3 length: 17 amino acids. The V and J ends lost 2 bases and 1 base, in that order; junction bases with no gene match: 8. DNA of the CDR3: TGCGCCAGCAGCTTACCTTCTAGCGGGTTGTCCTACAATGAGCAGTTCTTC. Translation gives CASSLPSSGLSYNEQFF. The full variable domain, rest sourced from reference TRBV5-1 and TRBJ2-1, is KAGVTQTPRYLIKTRGQQVTLSCSPISGHRSVSWYQQTPGQGLQFLFEYFSETQRNKGNFPGRFSGRQFSNSRSEMNVSTLELGDSALYLCASSLPSSGLSYNEQFFGPGTRLTVL.

The CDR3 protein is CASSEGENTEAFF. The DNA for the CDR3 is TGTGCCAGCAGTGAGGGGGAGAACACTGAAGCTTTCTTT. V is TRBV2 and J is TRBJ1-1; tentative D call: TRBD1 (5 bases). This CDR3 region has 13 residues. V was shortened by 3 bases and J by 1 base, with 6 bases between the two germline ends. The germline V gene encodes CDR1 SNHLY and CDR2 FYNNEI.